This T cell receptor (beta chain) originates from a study of blood T cell repertoires in COVID-19. Overall study: The study drew acute and convalescent COVID-19 samples from the United States, Italy and Spain. In each case, the material was cDNA or gDNA derived from T cells, B-cell-depleted T cells, or PBMCs.

The germline gives CDR1 LGHNA, CDR2 YNFKEQ. V shed 1 base, J shed 13 bases, and the junction held 14 bases outside the gene matches. CDR3 length: 16 amino acids. In the authors' methods: By means of reference gene primer amplification, nucleated cell counts were estimated. Produced via immunoSEQ multiplex PCR; TCRdb's table is partial and in-frame only. V and J calls and clone size are given by that table; D and trimming were obtained from the DNA. The data show about 150,000 clones, 65% to 85% seen once. The sequence derives from a man in his 60s with active or convalescent COVID-19. The chain uses TRBV4-2 and TRBJ2-1; 9 bases map to TRBD1. What was sequenced was peripheral blood. The CDR3 protein is CASSQAGQGQGGKQFF. CDR3 DNA: TGTGCCAGCAGCCAAGCGGGACAGGGCCAAGGAGGAAAACAGTTCTTC.